What follows are 25 T cell receptor beta chains derived from one specimen sequenced in a study of a mutant IDH1 vaccine in newly diagnosed glioma. Described time point: week 11, during vaccination. In the vaccine, a single dose held 300 ug of the mutant IDH1 20-mer peptide, along with topical imiquimod. Produced via immunoSEQ multiplex PCR; TCRdb's table is partial and in-frame only. The data show 30,000 to 45,000 clones, 75% to 85% seen once. These TCRs are of unknown antigen specificity. The sequencing here drew on peripheral blood mononuclear cells (PBMCs), taken from a glioma patient whose treatment included an IDH1 peptide vaccine. These receptors all stem from a woman aged 25-40 years with glioma. Some clones in this sample may be carry-over from other donors' samples.

V gene TRBV5-1 combines with J gene TRBJ2-3; D not resolved. CDR1 and CDR2 from the germline V gene are SGHRS and YFSETQ. Trimming removed 4 bases at V and 4 bases at J, with 10 bases between. The length of the CDR3 is 13 residues. The CDR3 sequence: CASSGLGADTQYF. The CDR3 DNA sequence: TGCGCCAGCAGCGGGCTTGGGGCAGATACGCAGTATTTT.

Regarding this clone: The missing conserved phenylalanine or tryptophan at the end of this CDR3 makes a read error likely. The DNA is left out, because the CDR3 cannot be placed on it with certainty; the CDR3 is given as TCRdb lists it. This rearrangement joins TRBV2 to TRBJ2-7; TRBD1, the table's D call, was not compared with the DNA. Including both end residues, the CDR3 is 12 amino acids long. The germline V gene encodes CDR1 SNHLY and CDR2 FYNNEI. The CDR3 here is CASSEVQGARRL.

This chain links TRBV2 with TRBJ1-6; TRBD1 is a possible D gene (5 bases). In germline, CDR1 is SNHLY, CDR2 FYNNEI. The CDR3 extends over 13 amino acids. Trimming stripped 3 bases from V and 10 bases from J, with 10 bases between. CDR3 amino acids: CASSDRVGSPLHF. The CDR3 nucleotides are TGTGCCAGCAGTGACAGGGTCGGATCACCCCTCCACTTT.

The chain has TRBV9 and TRBJ2-3; D might be TRBD2 (6 bases). This CDR3 contains 15 residues. V shed 0 bases and J shed 0 bases, with 8 bases lying between them. Germline CDR1 and CDR2: SGDLS and YYNGEE. The CDR3 region has the DNA TGTGCCAGCAGCGTAGGGCGGGGTAGCACAGATACGCAGTATTTT. Protein sequence: CASSVGRGSTDTQYF.

CDR3 nucleotides: TGTGCCAGCAGCTTAGTCCCCTGGCAGCGGAGGCCGGAAACTGAAGCTTTCTTT. This codes for CASSLVPWQRRPETEAFF. This chain connects TRBV7-2 to TRBJ1-1; no clear D. Trimming took 1 base from V and 5 from J, leaving 23 bases between them. This CDR3 comprises 18 residues. Germline V gene lookup returns CDR1 SGHTA and CDR2 FQGNSA. Filled out from reference TRBV7-2 and TRBJ1-1, the complete variable domain reads GAGVSQSPSNKVTEKGKDVELRCDPISGHTALYWYRQSLGQGLEFLIYFQGNSAPDKSGLPSDRFSAERTGGSVSTLTIQRTQQEDSAVYLCASSLVPWQRRPETEAFFGQGTRLTVV.

The rearrangement uses TRBV2 and TRBJ2-1; D gene uncertain. V was clipped by 3 bases and J by 10 bases, with 7 bases between them. CDR1 and CDR2 (germline): SNHLY, FYNNEI. The CDR3 spans 11 residues. CDR3 coding DNA: TGTGCCAGCAGTGATCAATACGAGCAGTTCTTC. Its protein is CASSDQYEQFF.

V and J are TRBV7-6 and TRBJ2-1; D unresolved. V was trimmed by 1 base and J by 7 bases, leaving 8 bases between them. The CDR3 sequence is 13 residues long. The germline gives CDR1 SGHVS, CDR2 FNYEAQ. The CDR3 nucleotides are TGTGCCAGCAGCTTAGGGGCCAGGAATGAGCAGTTCTTC. It is translated as CASSLGARNEQFF. The variable domain in full, completed from reference TRBV7-6 and TRBJ2-1, reads GAGVSQSPRYKVTKRGQDVALRCDPISGHVSLYWYRQALGQGPEFLTYFNYEAQQDKSGLPNDRFSAERPEGSISTLTIQRTEQRDSAMYRCASSLGARNEQFFGPGTRLTVL.

The chain couples TRBV25-1 to TRBJ1-2, with D possibly matching TRBD1 (5 bases). The CDR3 is 13 amino acids. Trimming shortened V by 6 bases and J by 1 base, and 9 bases separated the two germline ends. CDR1 MGHDK and CDR2 SYGVNS come from the germline V gene. The chain's CDR3 is CASREGFNYGYTF. Written as DNA, the CDR3 is TGTGCCAGCAGGGAGGGGTTTAACTATGGCTACACCTTC.

CDR3 sequence: CASSSFRGLYEQYF. The CDR3 region has the DNA TGTGCCAGCAGTTCCTTCAGGGGTCTGTACGAGCAGTACTTC. The chain joins TRBV6-5 to TRBJ2-7; TRBD1 is a possible D gene (6 bases). The V end was cut by 4 bases, the J end by 4 bases, with 14 bases between. The CDR3 covers 14 residues. CDR1 is MNHEY and CDR2 is SVGAGI in the germline V gene.

CDR3 sequence reads: CASRPGMNTEAFF. The CDR3 coding sequence is TGTGCCAGCAGGCCGGGGATGAACACTGAAGCTTTCTTT. The J gene is TRBJ1-1, the V gene TRBV27, with no clear D. CDR3 size: 13 residues. Germline assignment: CDR1 MNHEY and CDR2 SMNVEV (reference sequence). V was shortened by 6 bases and J by 0 bases, with 8 bases between the two germline ends.

The V call is TRBV6-1, the J call TRBJ1-2, with TRBD1 identical over 8 bases. The length of the CDR3 is 13 residues. V was clipped by 8 bases and J by 8 bases; unmatched bases: 10. Germline-derived CDR1 and CDR2 are MNHNS and SASEGT. CDR3 sequence: CASLEATGAGYTF. Here the CDR3 DNA reads TGTGCCAGCTTGGAGGCGACAGGGGCCGGCTACACCTTC.

The sample holds a few counts of this clone. DNA of the CDR3: TGTGCCAGTAGTATAGGGACTAGCGGGAGGGCCTACGAGCAGTACTTC. Translated, it gives CASSIGTSGRAYEQYF. This chain joins TRBV19 and TRBJ2-7; 15 bases fit TRBD2. This CDR3 spans 16 amino acids. Per germline, CDR1 LNHDA and CDR2 SQIVND (reference sequence). The trim removed 1 base at V and 2 bases at J, leaving 0 bases unmatched.

The rearrangement joins TRBV27 to TRBJ1-1; weak D call: TRBD1 (5 bases). The CDR3 spans 16 residues. Germline CDR1 MNHEY, CDR2 SMNVEV (reference sequence). Trimming took off 5 bases at V and 0 bases at J, with 16 bases between the two ends. CDR3 nucleotide sequence: TGTGCCAGCAGTCTGTCGGGACTGTTCATGAACACTGAAGCTTTCTTT. Its protein product is CASSLSGLFMNTEAFF.

The chain employs TRBV10-3 and TRBJ2-7; D is unresolved. Per the germline V gene, CDR1 is ENHRY and CDR2 is SYGVKD. V shed 11 bases and J shed 6 bases, with 14 bases lying between them. This CDR3 has 11 residues. In DNA, the CDR3 is TGTGCCTCATCGGCACGTGGCGAGCAGTACTTC. Translation gives CASSARGEQYF.

The rearrangement uses TRBV5-4 and TRBJ2-3; 12 bases line up with TRBD2. The ends lost 2 bases at V and 5 bases at J; junction bases unmatched: 6. The CDR3 runs 16 residues. Germline V CDR1 and CDR2: SGHNT, YYREEE (reference sequence). Written as DNA, the CDR3 is TGTGCCAGCAGCTTCCGACTAGCGGGAGAGGTAGATACGCAGTATTTT. It codes for CASSFRLAGEVDTQYF. Full variable domain (missing parts from reference TRBV5-4 and TRBJ2-3): ETGVTQSPTHLIKTRGQQVTLRCSSQSGHNTVSWYQQALGQGPQFIFQYYREEENGRGNFPPRFSGLQFPNYSSELNVNALELDDSALYLCASSFRLAGEVDTQYFGPGTRLTVL.

CDR3 DNA: TGTGCCAGCGACGAGACAGGGCTTGGTCGTGGCTACACCTTC. Its translation is CASDETGLGRGYTF. The chain employs TRBV28 and TRBJ1-2, with TRBD1 identical over 7 bases. Germline V gene data show CDR1 as MDHEN and CDR2 as SYDVKM. This CDR3 region has 14 residues. Unmatched junction bases numbered 13, after V lost 8 bases and J lost 7 bases.

V is TRBV7-6 and J is TRBJ2-1; D is uncertain. V lost 3 bases to trimming and J lost 0 bases, with 9 bases between them. CDR3 length: 15 amino acids. Germline V gene sequence: CDR1 SGHVS, CDR2 FNYEAQ. CDR3 loop: CASSFRPSSYNEQFF. The CDR3 bases are TGTGCCAGCAGCTTCCGCCCAAGCTCCTACAATGAGCAGTTCTTC.

This chain uses TRBV5-3 with TRBJ2-4; D is unresolved. TRBV5-3 carries the ORF label, with uncertain function. The CDR3 runs 17 residues. V lost 4 bases, J lost 7 bases, and 24 bases lay in between. The CDR3 protein is CARSKGNRTIQRNIQYF. The DNA for the CDR3 is TGTGCCAGAAGCAAGGGCAACCGGACGATCCAAAGGAACATTCAGTACTTC.

This chain uses TRBV30 with TRBJ2-1; D uncertain. The length of the CDR3 is 14 residues. V dropped 5 bases and J dropped 10 bases, with 21 bases sitting between them. The germline gives CDR1 GTSNPN, CDR2 SVGIG (reference sequence). CDR3 sequence reads: CAWSSTSQSREQFF. CDR3 nucleotide sequence: TGTGCCTGGTCCAGTACTTCCCAATCACGGGAGCAGTTCTTC.

The genes are TRBV19 and TRBJ2-2, with 8 bases lining up with TRBD1. The germline V gene has CDR1 LNHDA and CDR2 SQIVND (reference sequence). V shed 5 bases, J shed 1 base, and the junction held 18 bases outside the gene matches. The CDR3 consists of 20 residues. The CDR3 nucleotides read TGTGCCAGTAGTCCGAGATGGACAGGGAGTAGCGGATTGAACACCGGGGAGCTGTTTTTT. This encodes CASSPRWTGSSGLNTGELFF.

The V gene is TRBV19, the J gene TRBJ1-1; maybe TRBD1 (6 bases). V lost 3 bases and J lost 6, with 29 bases in between. There are 19 residues in the CDR3. From germline, CDR1 is LNHDA and CDR2 SQIVND (reference sequence). The CDR3, as DNA: TGTGCCAGTAGTATTTATTCGGGCCGGGGGCGTTTTGGTAGTTCTGAAGCTTTCTTT. Its translation: CASSIYSGRGRFGSSEAFF.

Relative to its sample, this clone is medium-sized (0.01 to 0.1%). The chain recombines TRBV6-5 with TRBJ1-3; no definite D call. CDR3 length equals 14 residues. CDR1 and CDR2 from the germline V gene are MNHEY and SVGAGI. Trimming left V 2 bases short and J 0 bases short, with 5 bases between. The CDR3 region is CASSYSFSGNTIYF. CDR3 nucleotides: TGTGCCAGCAGTTACAGTTTCTCTGGAAACACCATATATTTT.

V gene TRBV30 combines with J gene TRBJ1-5; tentative D call: TRBD1 (5 bases). This CDR3 comprises 13 residues. V shed 3 bases and J shed 6 bases, with 12 bases lying between them. Germline CDR1 and CDR2: GTSNPN and SVGIG (reference sequence). The CDR3 nucleotides read TGTGCCTGGAGCCGGGACTTGTCTCAGCCCCAGCATTTT. Its protein product is CAWSRDLSQPQHF.

The chain joins TRBV7-9 to TRBJ2-1; unclear D gene. CDR1 and CDR2 from the germline V gene are SEHNR and FQNEAQ (reference sequence). The V gene lost 7 bases and the J gene lost 3 bases, with 16 bases spanning the gap. The CDR3 consists of 15 residues. CDR3 sequence reads: CASNSRSGIYNEQFF. As DNA, the CDR3 is TGTGCCAGCAACTCCCGTTCCGGCATCTACAATGAGCAGTTCTTC.

This clone was counted a few times. The chain is built from TRBV7-9 and TRBJ1-4; the D is unclear. Germline CDR1 SEHNR, CDR2 FQNEAQ (reference sequence). The CDR3 runs to 15 residues. V was clipped by 5 bases and J by 2 bases, with 12 bases between them. The CDR3 reads CASSPGGNTNEKLFF. The CDR3 DNA reads TGTGCCAGCAGCCCCGGAGGGAATACTAATGAAAAACTGTTTTTT.